The 30 T cell receptor beta chains given below trace back to one sample, sequenced in a study of T cells in Graves' hyperthyroidism and ophthalmopathy. The source material, RNA transcripts, was used to amplify TCR beta CDR3 regions. A set of HTBI primers served as the primers for a first-round RT-PCR of the TCR CDR3. TCRdb used MiXCR to reprocess the multiplex PCR reads, holding one entry per CDR3 protein. The sample holds roughly 400,000 distinct CDR3 sequences, 15% to 19% seen once. Sequences were obtained from blood. These receptors were taken from a woman under 30 with Graves' hyperthyroidism that later progressed to Graves' ophthalmopathy.

This clonotype was counted ten times or more. The genes are TRBV4-1 and TRBJ2-7, with no clear D. Germline CDR1 and CDR2: MGHRA and YSYEKL. Trimming removed 1 base at V and 3 bases at J, with 10 bases between. The CDR3 totals 14 residues. In DNA form, the CDR3 reads TGCGCCAGCAGCCAAGTAGGGAAGGTCTACGAGCAGTACTTC. Encoded protein: CASSQVGKVYEQYF.

About this clonotype: A much larger clone differs by one base, so this may be a read error. This chain links TRBV25-1 with TRBJ2-1, with no clear D. CDR1 MGHDK and CDR2 SYGVNS come from the germline V gene. The CDR3 contains 11 residues. Trimming pared 8 bases from V and 2 bases from J, leaving 4 bases between. Here the CDR3 reads CASGTYNEQFF. The CDR3 DNA sequence: TGTGCCAGCGGTACCTACAATGAGCAGTTCTTC.

This clonotype was counted many times. The V call is TRBV7-2, the J call TRBJ2-3; 8 nucleotides match TRBD1. V lost 5 bases, J lost 5 bases, and 3 bases stayed unmatched. CDR3 length: 13 residues. Germline CDR1 is SGHTA and CDR2 is FQGNSA. The CDR3 loop is CASSKQGVDTQYF. CDR3 nucleotides: TGTGCCAGCAGCAAACAGGGGGTAGATACGCAGTATTTT.

This clonotype was picked up many times. The chain is built from TRBV18 and TRBJ2-7; the D is unclear. Germline values: CDR1 KGHSH, CDR2 LQKENI. CDR3 length: 12 amino acids. V was cut by 1 base and J by 5 bases, with 6 bases left in between. CDR3 amino acids: CASSPQGDEQYF. CDR3 nucleotides: TGTGCCAGCTCACCACAGGGTGACGAGCAGTACTTC.

Many counts were recorded for this clonotype. The DNA for the CDR3 is TGTGCCAGCAGTTTGGGTGATTGGGTAGGGAGAGAGACCCAGTACTTC. Translation gives CASSLGDWVGRETQYF. The V and J genes are TRBV28 and TRBJ2-5, with a weak D call TRBD2 (5 bases). The germline CDR1 and CDR2 sequences are MDHEN and SYDVKM. There are 16 residues in the CDR3. V was shortened by 3 bases and J by 4 bases, with 18 bases between the two germline ends.

This clonotype was counted ten times or more. This chain joins TRBV30 and TRBJ1-3; D is uncertain. The length of the CDR3 is 11 residues. Per the germline V gene, CDR1 is GTSNPN and CDR2 is SVGIG (reference sequence). V shed 3 bases and J shed 3 bases, with 3 bases lying between them. CDR3 bases: TGTGCCTGGAGCAGTGGAAACACCATATATTTT. Amino acids: CAWSSGNTIYF.

For this clonotype: A read error is possible here, since a much larger clone lies one base away. The chain is built from TRBV3-1 and TRBJ2-1; a weak D match, TRBD2 (6 bases). CDR1 and CDR2 from the germline V gene are LGHDT and YNNKEL (reference sequence). This CDR3 comprises 16 residues. The ends were cut back, 2 bases at V and 6 bases at J, with 17 bases in the middle. CDR3 sequence (DNA): TGTGCCAGCAGCCAAAAACTTCTTAGCGGCTGCAATGAGCAGTTCTTC. Translating gives CASSQKLLSGCNEQFF.

Only a few counts were recorded for this clonotype. V usage is TRBV5-1 and J usage is TRBJ1-2; 7 bases map to TRBD1. The CDR3 is 14 amino acids. V shed 0 bases and J 12 bases; nucleotides not matched to a gene: 11. From germline, CDR1 is SGHRS and CDR2 YFSETQ. The CDR3 loop is CASSLASRQGNNTF. CDR3 in DNA: TGCGCCAGCAGCTTGGCCTCGAGACAGGGAAATAACACCTTC.

At least ten counts were recorded for this clonotype. The CDR3 protein is CASREGQGPAYEQYF. Written as DNA, the CDR3 is TGTGCCAGCAGGGAGGGACAGGGACCTGCCTACGAGCAGTACTTC. The gene calls are TRBV6-1 and TRBJ2-7, with TRBD1 matching over 9 bases. J gave up 2 bases and V 6 bases, and 8 bases lay outside the gene matches. Germline CDR1 reads MNHNS; CDR2 reads SASEGT. CDR3 length: 15 residues.

The rearrangement links TRBV29-1 to TRBJ1-2; D gene unclear. Looked up from germline, CDR1 is SQVTM and CDR2 is ANQGSEA. The CDR3 loop spans 16 amino acids. The germline V and J ends were trimmed by 1 base and 6 bases, with 21 bases remaining between them. The CDR3 bases are TGCAGCGTTGAAGGCTGGGCCGAAGGGAATATGAATGGCTACACCTTC. Translation: CSVEGWAEGNMNGYTF.

On this clonotype: A much larger clonotype is one base distant, so this may be a read error. The genes are TRBV20-1 and TRBJ2-3; no definite D call. V was shortened by 3 bases and J by 6 bases, with 10 bases between the two germline ends. Germline CDR1 is DFQATT and CDR2 is SNEGSKA (reference sequence). This CDR3 spans 12 amino acids. CDR3 sequence: CSASDMGDTQYF. DNA of the CDR3: TGCAGTGCTAGTGACATGGGGGATACGCAGTATTTT.

The gene calls are TRBV20-1 and TRBJ2-4; a weak D match, TRBD2 (5 bases). V dropped 4 bases and J dropped 0 bases, with 10 bases sitting between them. This CDR3 is built from 14 residues. Germline-derived CDR1 and CDR2 are DFQATT and SNEGSKA (reference sequence). The CDR3 DNA reads as TGCAGTGCTATGGGAGACCTAGCCAAAAACATTCAGTACTTC. Translated, it gives CSAMGDLAKNIQYF.

This sequence joins TRBV7-9 and TRBJ1-6; weak D call: TRBD1 (6 bases). Germline CDR1 reads SEHNR; CDR2 reads FQNEAQ (reference sequence). V was clipped by 1 base and J by 6 bases, with 13 bases between them. The CDR3 spans 16 residues. CDR3: CASSLGRGGGNSPLHF. In DNA form, the CDR3 reads TGTGCCAGCAGCTTAGGCAGGGGCGGCGGTAATTCACCCCTCCACTTT.

This clonotype has at least ten counts. CDR3 coding DNA: TGTGCCAGCAGTTACGGCCCAGGGGTAGGACGCTACGAGCAGTACTTC. As protein: CASSYGPGVGRYEQYF. The chain has TRBV27 and TRBJ2-7; D possibly corresponds to TRBD1 (6 bases). Germline V lookup: CDR1 MNHEY, CDR2 SMNVEV (reference sequence). Trimming shortened V by 4 bases and J by 3 bases, and 19 bases separated the two germline ends. CDR3 length: 16 amino acids.

This clonotype was recorded at least ten times. The chain links TRBV7-2 to TRBJ2-1; no definite D call. Germline V gives CDR1 SGHTA, CDR2 FQGNSA. Trimming cost V 3 bases and J 9 bases, with 12 bases left between them. The CDR3 has 13 residues. The chain's CDR3 is CASSFPGSPEQFF. For the CDR3, the DNA is TGTGCCAGCAGCTTCCCGGGCTCCCCTGAGCAGTTCTTC.

CDR3 DNA: TGTGCCAGCAGCCAAGGACAGGGAGCTAACTATGGCTACACCTTC. It translates to CASSQGQGANYGYTF. The chain uses TRBV3-1 and TRBJ1-2; TRBD1 matches at 7 bases. Trimming removed 1 base from V and 0 bases from J; junction bases left unmatched: 2. This CDR3 is 15 amino acids long. The germline V gene encodes CDR1 LGHDT and CDR2 YNNKEL (reference sequence).

This clonotype has at least ten counts. The rearrangement joins TRBV3-1 to TRBJ1-1; maybe TRBD1 (5 bases). Trimming took off 3 bases at V and 0 bases at J, with 11 bases between the two ends. Per germline, CDR1 LGHDT and CDR2 YNNKEL (reference sequence). CDR3 size: 15 residues. The CDR3 sequence is CASSHGGIVNTEAFF. The DNA for the CDR3 is TGTGCCAGCAGCCATGGGGGAATTGTGAACACTGAAGCTTTCTTT. The full variable domain, in which reference TRBV3-1 and TRBJ1-1 provide the parts outside the CDR3, is DTAVSQTPKYLVTQMGNDKSIKCEQNLGHDTMYWYKQDSKKFLKIMFSYNNKELIINETVPNRFSPKSPDKAHLNLHINSLELGDSAVYFCASSHGGIVNTEAFFGQGTRLTVV.

The table lists this clonotype with many counts. CDR3 loop: CASSYTGTSGYEQYF. CDR3 DNA sequence: TGTGCCAGCAGTTACACCGGGACTAGCGGCTACGAGCAGTACTTC. The chain employs TRBV6-5 and TRBJ2-7; 11 positions agree with TRBD2. This CDR3 region has 15 residues. Per the germline V gene, CDR1 is MNHEY and CDR2 is SVGAGI. The V segment lost 2 bases and the J segment 3 bases; nucleotides outside the gene matches: 3.

This clonotype was seen many times. In DNA, the CDR3 is TGTGCCAGCACCACACAGGGATCTCAATCTGGGGCCAACGTCCTGACTTTC. It is translated as CASTTQGSQSGANVLTF. V is TRBV28 and J is TRBJ2-6, with D possibly matching TRBD1 (6 bases). Germline V gene lookup returns CDR1 MDHEN and CDR2 SYDVKM. V gave up 7 bases and J gave up 1 base, with 17 bases separating them. The CDR3 covers 17 residues.

This clonotype was seen repeatedly, ten times or more. The chain couples TRBV27 to TRBJ2-6; possible D gene TRBD2, 6 bases. V shed 6 bases and J shed 1 base, with 10 bases lying between them. The CDR3 consists of 15 residues. Germline loops: CDR1 MNHEY, CDR2 SMNVEV (reference sequence). CDR3 in amino acids: CASSRGVSGANVLTF. CDR3 sequence (DNA): TGTGCCAGCAGCCGCGGGGTATCTGGGGCCAACGTCCTGACTTTC.

This clonotype turned up a few times. In DNA form, the CDR3 reads TGTGCCAGCAGCTTGGATCCGGGGAACACTGAAGCTTTCTTT. Translated, it gives CASSLDPGNTEAFF. The rearrangement joins TRBV5-6 to TRBJ1-1; D not resolved. CDR1 and CDR2 (germline): SGHDT, YYEEEE. CDR3 length: 14 residues. The ends were cut back, 0 bases at V and 1 base at J, with 7 bases in the middle.

This clonotype was found many times. V gene TRBV6-2 or TRBV6-3 combines with J gene TRBJ1-1; D call uncertain. The germline V gene has CDR1 MNHEY and CDR2 SVGEGT. V was clipped by 2 bases and J by 1 base, with 14 bases between them. CDR3 length: 16 residues. CDR3 sequence reads: CASSYPVWPRNTEAFF. CDR3 nucleotides: TGTGCCAGCAGTTACCCAGTATGGCCAAGGAACACTGAAGCTTTCTTT.

This clonotype was seen at least ten times. The chain uses TRBV28 and TRBJ2-1; D not certain. This CDR3 region has 14 residues. Germline lookup yields CDR1 MDHEN and CDR2 SYDVKM. V was trimmed by 3 bases and J by 3 bases, leaving 9 bases between them. The CDR3 region is CASSFPNSYNEQFF. As DNA, the CDR3 is TGTGCCAGCAGTTTCCCTAACAGCTACAATGAGCAGTTCTTC. Using reference TRBV28 and TRBJ2-1 for the parts outside the CDR3, the full variable domain is DVKVTQSSRYLVKRTGEKVFLECVQDMDHENMFWYRQDPGLGLRLIYFSYDVKMKEKGDIPEGYSVSREKKERFSLILESASTNQTSMYLCASSFPNSYNEQFFGPGTRLTVL.

This chain connects TRBV20-1 to TRBJ2-2, with TRBD2 matching over 7 bases. Germline CDR1 and CDR2: DFQATT and SNEGSKA (reference sequence). The CDR3 consists of 15 residues. After removal of 8 bases from V and 1 base from J, the junction contained 10 bases not matched to a gene. In nucleotides, the CDR3 is TGCAGTCCCGAGGCACTAGCGAGGAACACCGGGGAGCTGTTTTTT. Protein sequence: CSPEALARNTGELFF.

The sample holds many counts of this clonotype. J is TRBJ2-3 and V is TRBV7-2; a weak D match, TRBD2 (6 bases). Trimming stripped 5 bases from V and 3 bases from J, with 12 bases between. The CDR3 extends over 14 amino acids. The germline CDR1 and CDR2 sequences are SGHTA and FQGNSA. CDR3 region: CASSHLAVTDTQYF. The CDR3 DNA reads TGTGCCAGCAGCCACTTAGCGGTGACAGATACGCAGTATTTT. Variable domain in full (rest from reference TRBV7-2 and TRBJ2-3): GAGVSQSPSNKVTEKGKDVELRCDPISGHTALYWYRQSLGQGLEFLIYFQGNSAPDKSGLPSDRFSAERTGGSVSTLTIQRTQQEDSAVYLCASSHLAVTDTQYFGPGTRLTVL.

This clonotype was detected many times. The chain links TRBV20-1 to TRBJ2-5, with 14 bases matching TRBD2. After removal of 5 bases from V and 4 bases from J, the junction contained 9 bases not matched to a gene. The CDR3 runs 16 residues. Germline loops: CDR1 DFQATT, CDR2 SNEGSKA (reference sequence). The CDR3 DNA reads as TGCAGTGCTCCGTACCCCGGGACTAGCGGGAGAGAGACCCAGTACTTC. This sequence encodes CSAPYPGTSGRETQYF.

This clonotype was detected many times. This chain links TRBV29-1 with TRBJ2-3; no clear D. Germline V gene lookup returns CDR1 SQVTM and CDR2 ANQGSEA. Trimming pared 6 bases from V and 6 bases from J, leaving 10 bases between. CDR3 size: 11 residues. The CDR3 DNA is TGCAGCGTCCCGTATTCGGATACGCAGTATTTT. Its translation is CSVPYSDTQYF.

In its sample, this clonotype was seen many times. The chain employs TRBV7-6 and TRBJ2-1; 13 bases align to TRBD2. Germline-derived CDR1 and CDR2 are SGHVS and FNYEAQ. The CDR3 covers 14 residues. Trimming took 4 bases from V and 7 from J; bases not matched to a gene: 1. The CDR3 nucleotides read TGTGCCAGCAGCTCACTAGCGGGAGGGAATGAGCAGTTCTTC. Translation: CASSSLAGGNEQFF.

This clonotype was observed many times. This rearrangement joins TRBV27 to TRBJ2-2; D uncertain. The CDR3 has 16 residues. CDR1 MNHEY and CDR2 SMNVEV come from the germline V gene (reference sequence). Trimming left V 3 bases short and J 6 bases short, with 17 bases between. The CDR3 bases are TGTGCCAGCAGTTTCTTCGGCTCACCATCACCCGGGGAGCTGTTTTTT. Amino acid sequence: CASSFFGSPSPGELFF.

The chain is built from TRBV6-1 and TRBJ1-6, with D hard to call. CDR1 is MNHNS, CDR2 SASEGT, per germline. CDR3 length: 12 residues. Trimming stripped 5 bases from V and 10 bases from J, with 9 bases between. The CDR3 sequence is CASSFGESPLHF. CDR3 DNA sequence: TGTGCCAGCAGTTTCGGGGAATCACCCCTCCACTTT.